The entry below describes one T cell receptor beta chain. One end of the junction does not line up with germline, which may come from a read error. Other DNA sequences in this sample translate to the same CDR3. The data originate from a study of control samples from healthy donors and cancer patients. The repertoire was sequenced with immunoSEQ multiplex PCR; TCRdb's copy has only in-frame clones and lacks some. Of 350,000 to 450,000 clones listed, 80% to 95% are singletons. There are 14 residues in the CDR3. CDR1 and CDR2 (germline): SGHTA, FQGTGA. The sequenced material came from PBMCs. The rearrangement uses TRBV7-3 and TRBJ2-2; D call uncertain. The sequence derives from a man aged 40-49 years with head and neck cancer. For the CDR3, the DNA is TGTGCCAGCAGCCTAACTGGAAACACCGGGGAGCTGTTTTTT. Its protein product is CASSLTGNTGELFF.